The 21 T cell receptor beta chains listed next were all sequenced from one sample in a study of Ad26.COV2.S vaccination and SARS-CoV-2 variants. Some clones are missing from TCRdb's copy, which holds only in-frame ones; the method was immunoSEQ multiplex PCR. Of some 290,000 clones listed, around 84% are singletons. Treatment described: some 20 received Ad26.COV2.S at low or high dose, single or two shots; about 5 received placebo; per-sample allocation not given. Sampling took place 63 days after the first vaccine or placebo injection. Sample: peripheral blood, taken in a trial of Ad26.COV2.S vaccine versus placebo. Every receptor here comes from a person aged 18-60 years who received the Ad26.COV2.S COVID-19 vaccine or a placebo.

This chain connects TRBV3-1 (or the pseudogene TRBV3-2) to TRBJ1-1; D gene ambiguous. The CDR3 has 12 residues. Per germline, CDR1 LGHDT and CDR2 YNNKEL (reference sequence). Trimming left V 0 bases short and J 8 bases short, with 7 bases between. The CDR3 region is CASSQDWGEAFF. The CDR3 nucleotides are TGTGCCAGCAGCCAAGATTGGGGAGAAGCTTTCTTT.

The chain combines TRBV5-4 with TRBJ2-1; TRBD1 agrees at 7 bases. Germline V gene data show CDR1 as SGHNT and CDR2 as YYREEE (reference sequence). This CDR3 is built from 13 residues. Trimming removed 5 bases from V and 8 bases from J; junction bases left unmatched: 7. CDR3 loop: CASRYRGGHEQFF. The DNA of the CDR3 is TGTGCCAGCAGGTACAGGGGCGGCCATGAGCAGTTCTTC.

The chain has TRBV7-9 and TRBJ1-5; the match to TRBD1 covers 10 bases. Germline assignment: CDR1 SEHNR and CDR2 FQNEAQ (reference sequence). Losses at the gene ends were 5 bases for V and 7 bases for J; bases not matched to a gene: 2. This CDR3 has 13 residues. The CDR3 reads CASSQGQGQPQHF. The CDR3 region has the DNA TGTGCCAGCAGCCAGGGACAGGGGCAGCCCCAGCATTTT.

V usage is TRBV7-9 and J usage is TRBJ1-6; possibly TRBD1 for D (5 bases). The CDR3 consists of 18 residues. The V gene lost 2 bases and the J gene lost 10 bases, with 24 bases spanning the gap. Germline V CDR1 and CDR2: SEHNR, FQNEAQ (reference sequence). CDR3 sequence reads: CASSLTYSRGPSGSPLHF. The CDR3 DNA reads as TGTGCCAGCAGCTTAACGTATTCCCGGGGACCTAGTGGCTCACCCCTCCACTTT.

The rearrangement uses TRBV4-3 and TRBJ2-7; D is uncertain. Trimming shortened V by 0 bases and J by 2 bases, and 17 bases separated the two germline ends. CDR1 is LGHNA, CDR2 YSLEER, per germline. The CDR3 is 17 residues long. The CDR3 DNA follows: TGCGCCAGCAGCCAAGATACCGGGCAAAATTGGGCCTACGAGCAGTACTTC. Translating it yields CASSQDTGQNWAYEQYF.

The chain employs TRBV5-1 and TRBJ2-5; 8 bases align to TRBD2. Germline-derived CDR1 and CDR2 are SGHRS and YFSETQ. CDR3 size: 16 residues. V lost 0 bases and J lost 1; bases outside the gene matches: 5. CDR3 loop: CASSLVGGGPQETQYF. The CDR3 DNA sequence: TGCGCCAGCAGCTTGGTAGGCGGGGGGCCCCAAGAGACCCAGTACTTC. Supplemented by reference TRBV5-1 and TRBJ2-5, the full variable domain reads KAGVTQTPRYLIKTRGQQVTLSCSPISGHRSVSWYQQTPGQGLQFLFEYFSETQRNKGNFPGRFSGRQFSNSRSEMNVSTLELGDSALYLCASSLVGGGPQETQYFGPGTRLLVL.

This chain connects TRBV18 to TRBJ1-1, with 7 nucleotides matching TRBD1. From germline, CDR1 is KGHSH and CDR2 LQKENI. The V segment lost 3 bases and the J segment 1 base; nucleotides outside the gene matches: 5. The CDR3 has 15 amino acids. CDR3 nucleotide sequence: TGTGCCAGCTCACCTAACCGACAGGGGAACACTGAAGCTTTCTTT. Translated: CASSPNRQGNTEAFF. The whole variable domain, filled in from reference TRBV18 and TRBJ1-1, reads NAGVMQNPRHLVRRRGQEARLRCSPMKGHSHVYWYRQLPEEGLKFMVYLQKENIIDESGMPKERFSAEFPKEGPSILRIQQVVRGDSAAYFCASSPNRQGNTEAFFGQGTRLTVV.

The V call is TRBV7-2, the J call TRBJ2-3; 13 bases fit TRBD2. The trim removed 3 bases at V and 2 bases at J, leaving 2 bases unmatched. The length of the CDR3 is 16 residues. The germline CDR1 and CDR2 sequences are SGHTA and FQGNSA. The DNA of the CDR3 is TGTGCCAGCAGCTTGGGACTAGCGGGGTACACAGATACGCAGTATTTT. Translation gives CASSLGLAGYTDTQYF.

The chain joins TRBV6-5 to TRBJ2-5; D remains unclear. The V end lost 6 bases, the J end lost 4 bases, and 9 bases lay between the germline ends. The CDR3 is 12 amino acids. Germline assignment: CDR1 MNHEY and CDR2 SVGAGI. The CDR3 DNA is TGTGCCAGCAGCCCCCAGAGAGAGACCCAGTACTTC. This codes for CASSPQRETQYF.

V usage is TRBV30 and J usage is TRBJ2-5, with D perhaps matching TRBD2 (7 bases). V was clipped by 0 bases and J by 0 bases, with 8 bases between them. The CDR3 contains 14 residues. Per germline, CDR1 GTSNPN and CDR2 SVGIG (reference sequence). The CDR3 DNA is TGTGCCTGGAGTGTAGGGGGGGACCAAGAGACCCAGTACTTC. It encodes CAWSVGGDQETQYF.

J is TRBJ2-6 and V is TRBV6-6, with a possible D match to TRBD2 (5 bases). The CDR3 is made up of 17 amino acids. Germline assignment: CDR1 MNHNY and CDR2 SVGAGI (reference sequence). Trimming removed 5 bases from V and 0 bases from J, with 14 bases in between. The DNA for the CDR3 is TGTGCCAGCAGTCCGGGGAGCCCGAGCTCTGGGGCCAACGTCCTGACTTTC. Translating it yields CASSPGSPSSGANVLTF.

The genes are TRBV7-8 and TRBJ2-5, with 8 positions matching TRBD2. Per germline, CDR1 SGHVS and CDR2 FQNEAQ. The CDR3 spans 13 residues. Unmatched junction bases numbered 8, after V lost 5 bases and J lost 9 bases. CDR3 coding DNA: TGTGCCAGCAGCCCCCCGGGGGGGATGCCCCAGTACTTC. Translation: CASSPPGGMPQYF.

The genes are TRBV18 and TRBJ2-4; D gene unclear. The CDR3 consists of 15 residues. The V and J ends lost 1 base and 3 bases respectively, with 10 bases between them. Germline CDR1 KGHSH, CDR2 LQKENI. The CDR3 bases are TGTGCCAGCTCACCACGAGTGGCCGACAAAAACATTCAGTACTTC. Amino acid sequence: CASSPRVADKNIQYF.

The chain combines TRBV5-1 with TRBJ2-3; unclear D gene. Per the germline V gene, CDR1 is SGHRS and CDR2 is YFSETQ. This CDR3 contains 13 residues. Trimming stripped 1 base from V and 10 bases from J, with 13 bases between. The CDR3 reads CASSLTVQAAQYF. CDR3 nucleotide sequence: TGCGCCAGCAGCTTGACGGTACAAGCTGCGCAGTATTTT.

The chain carries TRBV5-6 and TRBJ1-2; no clear D. Germline CDR1 reads SGHDT; CDR2 reads YYEEEE. The CDR3 runs to 16 residues. V was shortened by 1 base and J by 3 bases, with 16 bases between the two germline ends. CDR3 DNA sequence: TGTGCCAGCAGCTTGAGAGGCAATTTACATGACTATGGCTACACCTTC. This encodes CASSLRGNLHDYGYTF.

The J gene is TRBJ1-1, the V gene TRBV5-1, with 8 bases matching TRBD1. This CDR3 comprises 14 residues. Germline CDR1 reads SGHRS; CDR2 reads YFSETQ. V was clipped by 4 bases and J by 1 base; unmatched bases: 3. The CDR3 DNA reads TGCGCCAGCAGCCAGGGGGCGCAGAACACTGAAGCTTTCTTT. Its protein product is CASSQGAQNTEAFF. Full variable domain (missing parts from reference TRBV5-1 and TRBJ1-1): KAGVTQTPRYLIKTRGQQVTLSCSPISGHRSVSWYQQTPGQGLQFLFEYFSETQRNKGNFPGRFSGRQFSNSRSEMNVSTLELGDSALYLCASSQGAQNTEAFFGQGTRLTVV.

V and J are TRBV15 and TRBJ1-6; 10 nucleotides match TRBD1. CDR3 length: 14 amino acids. CDR1 is LNHNV, CDR2 YYDKDF, per germline (reference sequence). J lost 10 bases, V lost 3 bases, and 3 bases had no gene match. CDR3 residues: CATSRGQGRSPLHF. In nucleotides, the CDR3 is TGTGCCACCAGCAGGGGACAGGGGCGGTCACCCCTCCACTTT.

The chain recombines TRBV2 with TRBJ2-7; D uncertain. The V gene lost 6 bases and the J gene lost 3 bases, with 15 bases spanning the gap. CDR1 is SNHLY and CDR2 is FYNNEI in the germline V gene. There are 14 residues in the CDR3. In DNA form, the CDR3 reads TGTGCCAGCAGCGAAAAATTACCAGACTACGAGCAGTACTTC. It encodes CASSEKLPDYEQYF. Looking up the rest from reference TRBV2 and TRBJ2-7 gives the full variable domain: EPEVTQTPSHQVTQMGQEVILRCVPISNHLYFYWYRQILGQKVEFLVSFYNNEISEKSEIFDDQFSVERPDGSNFTLKIRSTKLEDSAMYFCASSEKLPDYEQYFGPGTRLTVT.

The chain links TRBV7-2 to TRBJ1-2; D perhaps matches TRBD1 (6 bases). V lost 2 bases to trimming and J lost 5 bases, with 9 bases between them. CDR1 is SGHTA and CDR2 is FQGNSA in the germline V gene. This CDR3 is built from 13 residues. Here the CDR3 reads CASSLTGTYGYTF. The CDR3 DNA is TGTGCCAGCAGCTTAACAGGGACTTATGGCTACACCTTC.

The genes are TRBV18 and TRBJ1-2; D uncertain. The CDR3 runs 14 residues. The germline gives CDR1 KGHSH, CDR2 LQKENI. V was trimmed by 4 bases and J by 3 bases, leaving 12 bases between them. Written as DNA, the CDR3 is TGTGCCAGCTCACTCGGACGGAGGGACTATGGCTACACCTTC. It encodes CASSLGRRDYGYTF.

The sample holds a few counts of this clone. This sequence joins TRBV12-5 and TRBJ1-1; D unresolved. This CDR3 has 15 residues. Deletions cut 1 base from V and 10 bases from J, with 19 bases between. Per the germline V gene, CDR1 is LGHNT and CDR2 is FRNRAP. The DNA for the CDR3 is TGTGCTAGTGGTTTGGCCCCGATTCTGACCCCGGGAGCTTTCTTT. Its translation: CASGLAPILTPGAFF.